This T cell receptor beta chain derives from a study of cytomegalovirus exposure and HLA in healthy donors. Overall study findings and caveats: Most subjects had HLA-A and HLA-B alleles reportedly predicted accurately by TCR beta sequences.

Comments on this clone: What it binds is not known.

The V end was cut by 1 base, the J end by 0 bases, with 10 bases between. From germline, CDR1 is SGHNT and CDR2 YYREEE (reference sequence). The CDR3 length is 15 residues. With 60 Vbeta and 13 Jbeta primers, the PCR was carried out. Assay: immunoSEQ multiplex PCR; the TCRdb copy retains only in-frame clones and omits some. Its listing shows around 53,000 clones. Sequencing input: PBMCs. V usage is TRBV5-4 and J usage is TRBJ1-1; weak D call: TRBD1 (5 bases). The receptor comes from a man aged 18 to 29 in good health and CMV-seropositive. CDR3 loop: CASSLRWGMNTEAFF. CDR3 DNA: TGTGCCAGCAGCTTGAGGTGGGGCATGAACACTGAAGCTTTCTTT.